This T cell receptor (beta chain) was identified in a study of CDR3 diversity in severe acne. Germline V gene lookup returns CDR1 MGHRA and CDR2 YSYEKL. Trimming took 1 base from V and 6 from J, leaving 6 bases between them. The CDR3 is 12 residues long. TCRdb processed the PCR reads anew with MiXCR; each CDR3 protein has one entry. The data show under 100,000 distinct CDR3 sequences, 45% to 55% seen once. The sequenced material came from blood. This chain connects TRBV4-1 to TRBJ1-1; D not certain. This sequence originates from a male donor in good health, serving as a control. This CDR3 reads CASSQVRAEAFF. The CDR3 nucleotides are TGCGCCAGCAGCCAAGTGAGAGCTGAAGCTTTCTTT.